A single sample is the source of the 16 T cell receptor beta chains below, sequenced in a study of beta chain features in type 1 diabetes. Study-level findings and limits: Shortening that was moderate but significant affected the TCRB CDR3s of Type 1 diabetes patients in all four CD4+ subsets.

These TCRs' antigens remain unknown. As every portion of the isolated RNA was reverse transcribed, the sequencing read expressed TCRB transcripts. TCRdb keeps only in-frame clones here, not all; method: immunoSEQ multiplex PCR. Here the sample spans 120,000 or so clones, 17% being singletons. The material sequenced was central memory CD4+ T cells from blood. Receptor source: a man between 18 and 29 years old with type 1 diabetes.

This chain connects TRBV9 to TRBJ1-4; unclear D gene. The CDR3 sequence is 14 residues long. Trimming removed 0 bases at V and 6 bases at J, with 9 bases between. Germline V gene lookup returns CDR1 SGDLS and CDR2 YYNGEE. In DNA, the CDR3 is TGTGCCAGCAGCGTAGCTACCGGGCATGAAAAACTGTTTTTT. Its translation is CASSVATGHEKLFF.

This clone was observed many times. The same CDR3 also results from other DNA sequences found in this sample. The gene calls are TRBV7-2 and TRBJ2-3; no clear D gene. V was shortened by 5 bases and J by 0 bases, with 9 bases between the two germline ends. Germline V gene data show CDR1 as SGHTA and CDR2 as FQGNSA. The CDR3 is 14 amino acids. The CDR3 reads CASSLDSSTDTQYF. The CDR3 nucleotides read TGTGCCAGCAGCCTAGATTCTAGCACAGATACGCAGTATTTT.

Ten or more counts support this clone. The V call is TRBV7-9, the J call TRBJ1-4, with 9 positions matching TRBD1. Trimming took 3 bases from V and 6 from J; bases not matched to a gene: 8. This CDR3 contains 16 residues. In germline, CDR1 is SEHNR, CDR2 FQNEAQ (reference sequence). The CDR3 DNA follows: TGTGCCAGCAGCTTGGGTCCGGGACAGGGAGATGAAAAACTGTTTTTT. It codes for CASSLGPGQGDEKLFF.

The sample holds a few counts of this clone. The chain employs TRBV10-3 and TRBJ2-3; 7 bases line up with TRBD2. Germline lookup yields CDR1 ENHRY and CDR2 SYGVKD. V gave up 6 bases and J gave up 0 bases; unmatched junction bases: 12. CDR3 size: 17 residues. In DNA, the CDR3 is TGTGCCATCAGAAGGACTAGTGGGGGGACTAGCACAGATACGCAGTATTTT. Encoded protein: CAIRRTSGGTSTDTQYF.

A remark on this clone: It may be a read error: a sequence one base away is much more abundant. The chain is built from TRBV29-1 and TRBJ2-1, with TRBD1 matching over 9 bases. Trimming cost V 1 base and J 3 bases; bases outside gene matches: 10. This CDR3 spans 17 amino acids. Germline CDR1 and CDR2: SQVTM and ANQGSEA. The CDR3 protein is CSVEGQGGETIYNEQFF. CDR3 DNA sequence: TGCAGCGTTGAAGGACAGGGGGGGGAGACCATCTACAATGAGCAGTTCTTC.

The J gene is TRBJ2-3, the V gene TRBV11-1; 13 nucleotides match TRBD2. This CDR3 region has 16 residues. V shed 5 bases, J shed 3 bases, and the junction held 5 bases outside the gene matches. CDR1 is SGHAT, CDR2 FQDESV, per germline (reference sequence). Written as DNA, the CDR3 is TGTGCCAGCAGCCGCAGACTAGCGGGAGGTACAGATACGCAGTATTTT. Translated, it gives CASSRRLAGGTDTQYF.

This clone was seen a handful of times. The rearrangement links TRBV4-1 to TRBJ2-7; possibly TRBD1 or TRBD2 for D (5 bases each). Trimming stripped 3 bases from V and 3 bases from J, with 15 bases between. The V gene's germline CDR1 is MGHRA and CDR2 YSYEKL. This CDR3 comprises 15 residues. CDR3 loop: CASSQAGTVDYEQYF. The CDR3 DNA is TGCGCCAGCAGCCAGGCCGGGACGGTTGACTACGAGCAGTACTTC.

V and J are TRBV6-1 and TRBJ2-1; 7 bases match TRBD2. Germline loops: CDR1 MNHNS, CDR2 SASEGT. J was trimmed by 7 bases and V by 6 bases; bases with no gene match: 6. This CDR3 spans 13 amino acids. The CDR3 DNA reads TGTGCCAGCAGCCCCTCGGGAGGAAATGAGCAGTTCTTC. Protein sequence: CASSPSGGNEQFF.

V is TRBV6-5 and J is TRBJ2-3; D is unresolved. The CDR3 loop spans 13 amino acids. Per the germline V gene, CDR1 is MNHEY and CDR2 is SVGAGI. V was shortened by 7 bases and J by 2 bases, with 10 bases between the two germline ends. The CDR3 DNA reads TGTGCCAGCAACAGTCAGACCACAGATACGCAGTATTTT. Protein product: CASNSQTTDTQYF.

This chain links TRBV7-2 with TRBJ2-3; perhaps TRBD2 as D (6 bases). Germline assignment: CDR1 SGHTA and CDR2 FQGNSA. The CDR3 extends over 13 amino acids. V gave up 8 bases and J gave up 4 bases, with 13 bases separating them. The CDR3: CASQLAGSDTQYF. The CDR3 region has the DNA TGTGCCAGCCAACTAGCTGGTTCAGATACGCAGTATTTT.

This clone was counted between two and nine times. J is TRBJ2-6 and V is TRBV7-9; 7 nucleotides match TRBD1. The germline V gene encodes CDR1 SEHNR and CDR2 FQNEAQ (reference sequence). The CDR3 loop spans 16 amino acids. With 3 bases clipped from V and 0 bases from J, the junction kept 2 bases outside the gene matches. This chain's CDR3 is CASSLGQPSGANVLTF. Here the CDR3 DNA reads TGTGCCAGCAGCTTGGGACAGCCCTCTGGGGCCAACGTCCTGACTTTC.

There are a few counts of this clone. The gene calls are TRBV27 and TRBJ1-1; weak D call: TRBD1 (6 bases). V was cut by 5 bases and J by 1 base, with 14 bases left in between. Per germline, CDR1 MNHEY and CDR2 SMNVEV (reference sequence). This CDR3 comprises 15 residues. The CDR3 loop is CASSNRDTSNTEAFF. For the CDR3, the DNA is TGTGCCAGCAGTAACCGGGACACTTCGAACACTGAAGCTTTCTTT.

CDR3 coding DNA: TGTGCCAGTCACTCCCCTACAGGGGTCGCCTACAATGAGCAGTTCTTC. Translation gives CASHSPTGVAYNEQFF. The gene calls are TRBV28 and TRBJ2-1, with 7 bases identical to TRBD1. The CDR3 loop spans 16 amino acids. Trimming at V came to 9 bases and at J to 2 bases, leaving 13 bases not matched to a gene. Germline lookup yields CDR1 MDHEN and CDR2 SYDVKM.

This sequence joins TRBV7-2 and TRBJ2-5, with unresolved D. CDR1 and CDR2 (germline): SGHTA, FQGNSA. V was shortened by 5 bases and J by 5 bases, with 12 bases between the two germline ends. CDR3 length equals 13 residues. The CDR3 protein is CASSLVWLETQYF. The CDR3 nucleotides read TGTGCCAGCAGCCTCGTCTGGTTGGAGACCCAGTACTTC.

The genes are TRBV30 and TRBJ1-6, with D unclear. The CDR3 spans 12 residues. Per the germline V gene, CDR1 is GTSNPN and CDR2 is SVGIG (reference sequence). Trimming cost V 4 bases and J 3 bases, with 4 bases left between them. As DNA, the CDR3 is TGTGCCTGGACTGACTATAATTCACCCCTCCACTTT. This encodes CAWTDYNSPLHF. Full variable domain (missing parts from reference TRBV30 and TRBJ1-6): SQTIHQWPATLVQPVGSPLSLECTVEGTSNPNLYWYRQAAGRGLQLLFYSVGIGQISSEVPQNLSASRPQDRQFILSSKKLLLSDSGFYLCAWTDYNSPLHFGNGTRLTVT.

This clone was observed a handful of times. This chain connects TRBV5-4 to TRBJ2-5; 8 bases fit TRBD1. This CDR3 is 16 amino acids long. The V gene's germline CDR1 is SGHNT and CDR2 YYREEE (reference sequence). With 5 bases clipped from V and 5 bases from J, the junction kept 14 bases outside the gene matches. CDR3 amino acids: CASSRQATGGRETQYF. CDR3 nucleotide sequence: TGTGCCAGCAGTCGCCAGGCCACAGGGGGGCGGGAGACCCAGTACTTC.